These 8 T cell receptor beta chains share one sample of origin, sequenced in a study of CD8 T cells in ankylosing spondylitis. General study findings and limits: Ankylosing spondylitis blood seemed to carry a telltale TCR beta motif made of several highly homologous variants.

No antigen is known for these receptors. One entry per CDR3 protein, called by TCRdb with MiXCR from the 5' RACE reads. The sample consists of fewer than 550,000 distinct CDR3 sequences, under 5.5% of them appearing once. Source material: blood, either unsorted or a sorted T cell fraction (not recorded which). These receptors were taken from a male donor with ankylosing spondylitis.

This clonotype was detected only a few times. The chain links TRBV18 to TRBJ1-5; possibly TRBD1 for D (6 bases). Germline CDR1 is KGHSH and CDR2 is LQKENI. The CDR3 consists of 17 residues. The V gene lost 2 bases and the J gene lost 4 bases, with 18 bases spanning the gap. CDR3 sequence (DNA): TGTGCCAGCTCACCAAGGTTAATTAGCGGGACAAATCAGCCCCAGCATTTT. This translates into CASSPRLISGTNQPQHF.

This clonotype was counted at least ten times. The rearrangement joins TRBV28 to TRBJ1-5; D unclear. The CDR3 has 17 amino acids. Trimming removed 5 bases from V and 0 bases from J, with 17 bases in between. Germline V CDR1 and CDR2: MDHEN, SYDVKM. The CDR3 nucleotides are TGTGCCAGCAGTCCCCCCAGTGGGATTTATAGCAATCAGCCCCAGCATTTT. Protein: CASSPPSGIYSNQPQHF.

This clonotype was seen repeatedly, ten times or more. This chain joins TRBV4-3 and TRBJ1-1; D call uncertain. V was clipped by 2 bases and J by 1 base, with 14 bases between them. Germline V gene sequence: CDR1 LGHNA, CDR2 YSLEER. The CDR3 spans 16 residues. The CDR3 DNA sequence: TGCGCCAGCAGCCAAAGGTGGGCGTCAGCGAACACTGAAGCTTTCTTT. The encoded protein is CASSQRWASANTEAFF.

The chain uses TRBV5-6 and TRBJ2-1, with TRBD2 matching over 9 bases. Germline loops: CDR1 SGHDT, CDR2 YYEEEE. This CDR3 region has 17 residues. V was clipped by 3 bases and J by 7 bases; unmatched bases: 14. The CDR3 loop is CASSWGLAGVEKNEQFF. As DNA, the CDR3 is TGTGCCAGCAGCTGGGGGTTAGCGGGAGTGGAGAAAAATGAGCAGTTCTTC. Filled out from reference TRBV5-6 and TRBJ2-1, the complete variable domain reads DAGVTQSPTHLIKTRGQQVTLRCSPKSGHDTVSWYQQALGQGPQFIFQYYEEEERQRGNFPDRFSGHQFPNYSSELNVNALLLGDSALYLCASSWGLAGVEKNEQFFGPGTRLTVL.

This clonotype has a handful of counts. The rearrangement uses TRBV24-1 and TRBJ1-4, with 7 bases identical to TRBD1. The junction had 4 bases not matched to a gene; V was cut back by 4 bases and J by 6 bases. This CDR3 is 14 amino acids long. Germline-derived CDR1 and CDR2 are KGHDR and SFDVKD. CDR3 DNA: TGTGCCACCAGTGACCCCGGGACAGATGAAAAACTGTTTTTT. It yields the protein CATSDPGTDEKLFF.

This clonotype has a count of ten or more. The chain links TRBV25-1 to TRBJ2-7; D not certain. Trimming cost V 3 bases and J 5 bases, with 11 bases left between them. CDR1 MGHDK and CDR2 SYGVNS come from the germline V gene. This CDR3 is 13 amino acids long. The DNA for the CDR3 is TGTGCCAGCAGTGACGCCAGAAGGGACGAGCAGTACTTC. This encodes CASSDARRDEQYF.

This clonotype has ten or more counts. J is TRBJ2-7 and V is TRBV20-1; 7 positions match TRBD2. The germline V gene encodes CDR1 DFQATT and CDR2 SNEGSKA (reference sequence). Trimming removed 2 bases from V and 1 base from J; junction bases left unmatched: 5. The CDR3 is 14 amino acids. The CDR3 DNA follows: TGCAGTGCTAGACGGCTAGCGGTGTCCTACGAGCAGTACTTC. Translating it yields CSARRLAVSYEQYF.

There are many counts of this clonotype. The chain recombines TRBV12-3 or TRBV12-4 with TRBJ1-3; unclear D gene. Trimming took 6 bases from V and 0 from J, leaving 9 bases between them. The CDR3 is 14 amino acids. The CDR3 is CASRQSISGNTIYF. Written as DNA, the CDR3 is TGTGCCAGCAGGCAGTCTATCTCTGGAAACACCATATATTTT.